This passage covers 28 T cell receptor beta chains from one sample sequenced in a study of cytomegalovirus exposure and HLA in healthy donors. The PCR had 60 Vbeta and 13 Jbeta primers. Assay used: immunoSEQ multiplex PCR; TCRdb lists only in-frame clones, some missing. The record lists some 23,000 clones, of which the ten most abundant hold 17%. The sequenced sample consisted of PBMCs. Receptors originate from a male donor in good health and CMV-seropositive.

The gene calls are TRBV9 and TRBJ1-2; D unclear. The CDR3 is 11 amino acids. Germline CDR1 SGDLS, CDR2 YYNGEE. Trimming stripped 8 bases from V and 8 bases from J, with 13 bases between. This CDR3 is CARSTPRGYTF. The CDR3 DNA sequence: TGTGCCAGAAGCACCCCCCGGGGCTACACCTTC.

CDR3: CASSDGQGYQPQHF. The CDR3 DNA sequence: TGCGCCAGCAGCGACGGACAGGGATATCAGCCCCAGCATTTT. V and J are TRBV5-1 and TRBJ1-5; 8 nucleotides align to TRBD1. The CDR3 has 14 amino acids. Germline V lookup: CDR1 SGHRS, CDR2 YFSETQ. Germline trimming cut 4 bases from V and 5 bases from J; bases unmatched to any gene: 5.

The J gene is TRBJ1-2, the V gene TRBV28, with 8 bases matching TRBD1. There are 11 residues in the CDR3. The ends lost 10 bases at V and 6 bases at J; junction bases unmatched: 4. Germline assignment: CDR1 MDHEN and CDR2 SYDVKM. DNA of the CDR3: TGTGCCACAAGGGACAGGCATGGCTACACCTTC. Its translation is CATRDRHGYTF.

This chain connects TRBV29-1 to TRBJ2-2; the D gene is possibly TRBD1 (5 bases). This CDR3 region has 15 residues. Germline CDR1 reads SQVTM; CDR2 reads ANQGSEA. V was cut by 4 bases and J by 3 bases, with 15 bases left in between. The CDR3 nucleotides read TGCAGCGTTGGCAGGGTAAATACGGACACCGGGGAGCTGTTTTTT. Protein sequence: CSVGRVNTDTGELFF.

The V call is TRBV28, the J call TRBJ2-2; 8 bases match TRBD1. With V trimmed by 6 bases and J by 5 bases, 2 bases remained unmatched. CDR3 size: 13 residues. The germline V gene encodes CDR1 MDHEN and CDR2 SYDVKM. Here the CDR3 reads CASSHRGTGELFF. In nucleotides, the CDR3 is TGTGCCAGCAGCCACAGGGGGACCGGGGAGCTGTTTTTT.

V gene TRBV9 combines with J gene TRBJ2-6; 9 nucleotides line up with TRBD1. Germline V lookup: CDR1 SGDLS, CDR2 YYNGEE. The CDR3 is 15 amino acids. V dropped 5 bases and J dropped 1; count of bases not matched to a gene: 1. The CDR3 bases are TGTGCCAGCAGGGGGACAGGGTCTGGGGCCAACGTCCTGACTTTC. This encodes CASRGTGSGANVLTF.

The V gene is TRBV25-1, the J gene TRBJ1-6, with no clear D. This CDR3 is 13 amino acids long. Germline-derived CDR1 and CDR2 are MGHDK and SYGVNS. V shed 6 bases and J shed 7 bases, with 10 bases lying between them. The CDR3 sequence is CASRAALNSPLHF. Written as DNA, the CDR3 is TGTGCCAGCAGGGCCGCCTTAAATTCACCCCTCCACTTT.

The rearrangement links TRBV30 to TRBJ2-2; D tentatively fits TRBD1 or TRBD2 (5 bases each). V lost 8 bases to trimming and J lost 3 bases, with 19 bases between them. CDR3 length equals 15 residues. The germline CDR1 and CDR2 sequences are GTSNPN and SVGIG (reference sequence). The CDR3, as DNA: TGTGCCGGGACCCAAACCAACCGGGACACCGGGGAGCTGTTTTTT. Translation gives CAGTQTNRDTGELFF.

This chain uses TRBV6-6 with TRBJ1-1; tentatively, D is TRBD1 (6 bases). CDR3 length: 13 amino acids. Trimming took 10 bases from V and 3 from J, leaving 15 bases between them. Germline V gene sequence: CDR1 MNHNY, CDR2 SVGAGI (reference sequence). DNA for the CDR3: TGTGCCACAGGGCAGGGGCCAGACACTGAAGCTTTCTTT. Translated: CATGQGPDTEAFF.

The chain links TRBV7-6 to TRBJ2-5; a possible D gene is TRBD2 (5 bases). The V gene's germline CDR1 is SGHVS and CDR2 FNYEAQ. Trimming shortened V by 5 bases and J by 5 bases, and 12 bases separated the two germline ends. The length of the CDR3 is 13 residues. The CDR3 bases are TGTGCCAGCAGCCGGGGTCCCAGGGAGACCCAGTACTTC. Translation: CASSRGPRETQYF.

J is TRBJ2-7 and V is TRBV10-3, with 10 bases matching TRBD1. This CDR3 spans 13 amino acids. The V and J ends lost 9 bases and 4 bases, in that order; junction bases with no gene match: 6. From germline, CDR1 is ENHRY and CDR2 SYGVKD. In DNA form, the CDR3 reads TGTGCCATTTGGACAGGGGGGCCGTACGAGCAGTACTTC. Translating gives CAIWTGGPYEQYF.

The chain couples TRBV9 to TRBJ1-4, with D possibly matching TRBD1 (5 bases). Trimming left V 0 bases short and J 8 bases short, with 17 bases between. The germline V gene has CDR1 SGDLS and CDR2 YYNGEE. The CDR3 is 16 amino acids. In DNA, the CDR3 is TGTGCCAGCAGCGTAGGTTTCCAGGGAGGCAAGGAAAAACTGTTTTTT. Encoded protein: CASSVGFQGGKEKLFF.

The chain couples TRBV29-1 to TRBJ1-1; maybe TRBD1 (5 bases). Trimming cost V 3 bases and J 4 bases, with 15 bases left between them. Germline lookup yields CDR1 SQVTM and CDR2 ANQGSEA. CDR3 length: 14 residues. CDR3 sequence: CSVDFSREITEAFF. CDR3 sequence (DNA): TGCAGCGTTGATTTCTCCAGGGAAATCACTGAAGCTTTCTTT.

The chain joins TRBV5-6 to TRBJ2-3, with 7 bases lining up with TRBD1. Trimming cost V 5 bases and J 6 bases; bases outside gene matches: 6. The CDR3 has 13 residues. Looked up from germline, CDR1 is SGHDT and CDR2 is YYEEEE. The chain's CDR3 is CASSYTGDDTQYF. CDR3 in DNA: TGTGCCAGCAGTTACACAGGGGACGATACGCAGTATTTT.

This chain links TRBV4-2 with TRBJ1-5, with a tentative D call TRBD1 (5 bases). V was clipped by 0 bases and J by 0 bases, with 12 bases between them. Germline CDR1 and CDR2: LGHNA and YNFKEQ. This CDR3 contains 17 residues. Here the CDR3 reads CASSQDLGGYSNQPQHF. The DNA of the CDR3 is TGTGCCAGCAGCCAAGATCTCGGGGGGTATAGCAATCAGCCCCAGCATTTT.

The gene calls are TRBV5-1 and TRBJ2-1; 9 bases match TRBD2. The length of the CDR3 is 17 residues. The V and J ends lost 4 bases and 8 bases, in that order; junction bases with no gene match: 16. Germline lookup yields CDR1 SGHRS and CDR2 YFSETQ. This CDR3 is CASSRTLAGRDGDEQFF. In DNA form, the CDR3 reads TGCGCCAGCAGCCGGACCCTAGCGGGGAGGGATGGGGATGAGCAGTTCTTC. Full variable domain (missing parts from reference TRBV5-1 and TRBJ2-1): KAGVTQTPRYLIKTRGQQVTLSCSPISGHRSVSWYQQTPGQGLQFLFEYFSETQRNKGNFPGRFSGRQFSNSRSEMNVSTLELGDSALYLCASSRTLAGRDGDEQFFGPGTRLTVL.

This chain joins TRBV29-1 and TRBJ2-7, with 7 bases that match TRBD1. Germline values: CDR1 SQVTM, CDR2 ANQGSEA. V dropped 7 bases and J dropped 2; count of bases not matched to a gene: 2. CDR3 length: 11 amino acids. Here the CDR3 DNA reads TGCAGCGCCGGGACAGCCTACGAGCAGTACTTC. Its protein is CSAGTAYEQYF.

This rearrangement joins TRBV6-5 to TRBJ1-1; D is uncertain. The germline V and J ends were trimmed by 2 bases and 0 bases, with 13 bases remaining between them. The CDR3 spans 16 residues. Germline CDR1 reads MNHEY; CDR2 reads SVGAGI. Here the CDR3 DNA reads TGTGCCAGCAGTTACAGGCGGGAGGTCATGAACACTGAAGCTTTCTTT. This translates into CASSYRREVMNTEAFF.

The chain combines TRBV19 with TRBJ1-1, with a tentative D call TRBD1 (6 bases). Germline lookup yields CDR1 LNHDA and CDR2 SQIVND (reference sequence). The CDR3 contains 14 residues. V was pared by 3 bases and J by 3 bases, with 11 bases between. The CDR3 protein is CASSMDSWDTEAFF. CDR3 nucleotides: TGTGCCAGTAGTATGGACAGTTGGGACACTGAAGCTTTCTTT.

The chain couples TRBV9 to TRBJ2-3, with 7 bases that match TRBD2. Looked up from germline, CDR1 is SGDLS and CDR2 is YYNGEE. V was pared by 7 bases and J by 8 bases, with 1 base of the junction left unmatched. The CDR3 consists of 10 residues. CDR3 in amino acids: CASGGGTQYF. For the CDR3, the DNA is TGTGCCAGCGGGGGGGGTACGCAGTATTTT.

This sequence joins TRBV5-1 and TRBJ1-6; possible D gene TRBD1, 6 bases. CDR1 is SGHRS and CDR2 is YFSETQ in the germline V gene. V lost 4 bases, J lost 7 bases, and 15 bases lay in between. CDR3 length: 15 residues. CDR3 DNA: TGCGCCAGCAGCGCGATCACAGGGATGAATTCACCCCTCCACTTT. Translation: CASSAITGMNSPLHF.

The chain joins TRBV14 to TRBJ2-7; D unclear. The ends were cut back, 1 base at V and 0 bases at J, with 10 bases in the middle. The CDR3 extends over 15 amino acids. The germline V gene has CDR1 SGHDN and CDR2 FVKESK. CDR3 DNA sequence: TGTGCCAGCAGCCAAGGTGACTTCCTCTCCTACGAGCAGTACTTC. Its translation: CASSQGDFLSYEQYF.

The V and J genes are TRBV6-5 and TRBJ2-7; TRBD1 aligns across 11 bases. Germline CDR1 MNHEY, CDR2 SVGAGI. The CDR3 consists of 15 residues. Unmatched junction bases numbered 2, after V lost 2 bases and J lost 2 bases. The CDR3 DNA reads TGTGCCAGCAGTTACCGGGGACAGGGGGCCTACGAGCAGTACTTC. Translated: CASSYRGQGAYEQYF.

The chain has TRBV7-9 and TRBJ2-7; the D gene is possibly TRBD1 (6 bases). Germline loops: CDR1 SEHNR, CDR2 FQNEAQ (reference sequence). V was shortened by 1 base and J by 3 bases, with 13 bases between the two germline ends. This CDR3 is built from 15 residues. The DNA for the CDR3 is TGTGCCAGCAGCTTAGTCGGGAAAGGGGGCTACGAGCAGTACTTC. Its protein is CASSLVGKGGYEQYF. The full variable domain, with the rest looked up from reference TRBV7-9 and TRBJ2-7, is DTGVSQNPRHKITKRGQNVTFRCDPISEHNRLYWYRQTLGQGPEFLTYFQNEAQLEKSRLLSDRFSAERPKGSFSTLEIQRTEQGDSAMYLCASSLVGKGGYEQYFGPGTRLTVT.

CDR3 amino acids: CASRGTSLRETQYF. In DNA form, the CDR3 reads TGTGCCAGCAGGGGGACTAGCCTCAGAGAGACCCAGTACTTC. The V call is TRBV2, the J call TRBJ2-5, with 9 bases identical to TRBD2. V dropped 6 bases and J dropped 4; count of bases not matched to a gene: 6. The CDR3 consists of 14 residues. Germline V gives CDR1 SNHLY, CDR2 FYNNEI.

The chain links TRBV30 to TRBJ1-6; D may be TRBD1 (6 bases). CDR3 length: 13 amino acids. With 4 bases removed from V and 10 bases from J, the gap between germline ends came to 14 bases. The V gene's germline CDR1 is GTSNPN and CDR2 SVGIG (reference sequence). CDR3 protein: CAWKLTGRSPLHF. The CDR3 DNA reads as TGTGCCTGGAAGTTGACAGGCCGATCACCCCTCCACTTT.

This chain connects TRBV4-2 to TRBJ2-7, with D maybe TRBD1 (5 bases). The CDR3 has 15 residues. Germline V lookup: CDR1 LGHNA, CDR2 YNFKEQ. The V end was cut by 1 base, the J end by 7 bases, with 17 bases between. Here the CDR3 DNA reads TGTGCCAGCAGCCAAGGGTCAGGGCCGAACGGGGAGCAGTACTTC. It is translated as CASSQGSGPNGEQYF.

The chain carries TRBV4-1 and TRBJ2-1; TRBD1 matches at 11 bases. The CDR3 is 16 residues long. Trimming at V came to 3 bases and at J to 5 bases, leaving 6 bases not matched to a gene. CDR1 is MGHRA and CDR2 is YSYEKL in the germline V gene. DNA of the CDR3: TGCGCCAGCAGCCAGGAATGGACAGGGGGCGACAATGAGCAGTTCTTC. This translates into CASSQEWTGGDNEQFF.